This entry lists 12 T cell receptor beta chains sequenced from one sample in a study of shared T cell receptors in the human thymus. Using immunoSEQ multiplex PCR, the repertoire was profiled, and TCRdb retains in-frame clones only, with some absent. This table has approximately 660,000 clones, around nine tenths appearing once. This same sample was also part of a study on human thymus T cells.

The specimen sequenced was thymocytes. The receptor set was obtained from a boy younger than two with a congenital heart defect.

The CDR3 sequence is CAISETRGGRKTDTQYF. Written as DNA, the CDR3 is TGTGCCATCAGTGAGACCAGGGGAGGGAGGAAAACAGATACGCAGTATTTT. The chain joins TRBV10-3 to TRBJ2-3, with D possibly matching TRBD2 (7 bases). CDR1 ENHRY and CDR2 SYGVKD come from the germline V gene. Trimming removed 2 bases at V and 3 bases at J, with 18 bases between. The CDR3 consists of 17 residues.

The genes are TRBV5-6 and TRBJ2-5, with 10 bases identical to TRBD2. CDR1 is SGHDT and CDR2 is YYEEEE in the germline V gene. V trimming: 0 bases; J trimming: 4 bases; junction bases outside the gene matches: 9. The CDR3 totals 17 residues. The CDR3 DNA reads TGTGCCAGCAGCTTGGTATTCAGCGGGAGGGCCGGAGAGACCCAGTACTTC. Its protein product is CASSLVFSGRAGETQYF.

The rearrangement joins TRBV28 to TRBJ2-5, with TRBD2 matching 10 bases. Trimming removed 4 bases from V and 5 bases from J; junction bases left unmatched: 13. This CDR3 spans 17 amino acids. Per germline, CDR1 MDHEN and CDR2 SYDVKM. The chain's CDR3 is CASSSTPPSGSLETQYF. The DNA for the CDR3 is TGTGCCAGCAGTTCCACCCCACCTAGCGGGAGTCTGGAGACCCAGTACTTC.

J is TRBJ1-1 and V is TRBV5-1, with 9 bases fitting TRBD1. Trimming removed 3 bases from V and 9 bases from J; junction bases left unmatched: 12. Germline V gene data show CDR1 as SGHRS and CDR2 as YFSETQ. The CDR3 covers 15 residues. The CDR3 region is CASSSGDRDSPKAFF. The CDR3, as DNA: TGCGCCAGCAGCTCGGGGGACAGGGATTCCCCAAAAGCTTTCTTT.

The chain carries TRBV7-6 and TRBJ2-1, with 15 bases identical to TRBD2. The trim removed 5 bases at V and 12 bases at J, leaving 8 bases unmatched. The CDR3 covers 15 residues. From germline, CDR1 is SGHVS and CDR2 FNYEAQ. In DNA, the CDR3 is TGTGCCAGCAGCACTGGGACTAGCGGGGGGTCTGGGCAGTTCTTC. Translated, it gives CASSTGTSGGSGQFF.

This chain uses TRBV6-1 with TRBJ2-1, with D maybe TRBD1 (6 bases). The CDR3 loop spans 15 amino acids. In germline, CDR1 is MNHNS, CDR2 SASEGT. Trimming took off 5 bases at V and 1 base at J, with 12 bases between the two ends. CDR3 nucleotides: TGTGCCAGCAGTCACCGGGACATGTCCTACAATGAGCAGTTCTTC. It is translated as CASSHRDMSYNEQFF.

This chain links TRBV11-2 with TRBJ2-5; 8 nucleotides match TRBD2. Germline V gene lookup returns CDR1 SGHAT and CDR2 FQNNGV. J was trimmed by 2 bases and V by 6 bases; bases with no gene match: 2. CDR3 length: 13 residues. For the CDR3, the DNA is TGTGCCAGCAGAACTAGCGGACAAGAGACCCAGTACTTC. The encoded protein is CASRTSGQETQYF.

This CDR3 is CASSRLGDTDTQYF. DNA of the CDR3: TGTGCCAGCAGCCGACTAGGGGACACAGATACGCAGTATTTT. The chain uses TRBV7-2 and TRBJ2-3, with a possible D match to TRBD2 (6 bases). V was pared by 5 bases and J by 2 bases, with 11 bases between. Germline V gene sequence: CDR1 SGHTA, CDR2 FQGNSA. The CDR3 is 14 amino acids.

V is TRBV6-5 and J is TRBJ2-5, with a possible D match to TRBD1 (6 bases). This CDR3 region has 13 residues. In germline, CDR1 is MNHEY, CDR2 SVGAGI. Trimming pared 4 bases from V and 5 bases from J, leaving 11 bases between. The CDR3 sequence: CASSSDSKETQYF. CDR3 DNA sequence: TGTGCCAGCAGTTCGGACAGTAAGGAGACCCAGTACTTC.

The chain links TRBV2 to TRBJ2-4, with a weak D call TRBD1 (5 bases). This CDR3 is built from 16 residues. Germline V gives CDR1 SNHLY, CDR2 FYNNEI. Trimming took 3 bases from V and 0 from J, leaving 12 bases between them. As DNA, the CDR3 is TGTGCCAGCAGTGAGGGCCAGGGCCTAGCCAAAAACATTCAGTACTTC. It translates to CASSEGQGLAKNIQYF.

This sequence joins TRBV28 and TRBJ2-7; 12 nucleotides match TRBD2. The V segment lost 8 bases and the J segment 1 base; nucleotides outside the gene matches: 12. Germline V CDR1 and CDR2: MDHEN, SYDVKM. The length of the CDR3 is 17 residues. CDR3 nucleotide sequence: TGTGCCAGCGCTCTTCGGACTAGCGGGGCCCTTTCCTACGAGCAGTACTTC. Translation gives CASALRTSGALSYEQYF.

This clone was seen a single time. The gene calls are TRBV19 and TRBJ1-5, with D possibly being TRBD1 (5 bases). Trimming cost V 4 bases and J 6 bases, with 16 bases left between them. The CDR3 is made up of 15 amino acids. Germline loops: CDR1 LNHDA, CDR2 SQIVND (reference sequence). The CDR3 nucleotides read TGTGCCAGTAGTAAGAACGGCCGGGGGAGTCAGCCCCAGCATTTT. Translated: CASSKNGRGSQPQHF. The variable domain in full, completed from reference TRBV19 and TRBJ1-5, reads DGGITQSPKYLFRKEGQNVTLSCEQNLNHDAMYWYRQDPGQGLRLIYYSQIVNDFQKGDIAEGYSVSREKKESFPLTVTSAQKNPTAFYLCASSKNGRGSQPQHFGDGTRLSIL.